This T cell receptor (beta chain) was retrieved from a study of shared clonotypes between healthy human individuals. Terminally differentiated effector memory CD45RA+ cells were excluded from the naive CD8 cells, which were CD45RO-negative and positively selected for CCR7. V was trimmed by 4 bases and J by 4 bases, leaving 16 bases between them. The CDR3 sequence is 15 residues long. Germline V gives CDR1 SGHTA, CDR2 FQGTGA. The study ran the assay at deep level. Sequencing was performed with immunoSEQ multiplex PCR; in TCRdb, only in-frame clones are kept and a portion is missing. The sample consists of some 2,100,000 clones, approximately 94% of them appearing once.

Sequencing was performed on naive CD8+ T cells from PBMCs. This receptor was obtained from a young man in good health. Some clones in this sample may be carry-over from other donors' samples. V gene TRBV7-3 combines with J gene TRBJ2-5; a possible D gene is TRBD2 (7 bases). The DNA of the CDR3 is TGTGCCAGCAGCTCCGGGGGGCGCGGACCAGAGACCCAGTACTTC. It encodes CASSSGGRGPETQYF.